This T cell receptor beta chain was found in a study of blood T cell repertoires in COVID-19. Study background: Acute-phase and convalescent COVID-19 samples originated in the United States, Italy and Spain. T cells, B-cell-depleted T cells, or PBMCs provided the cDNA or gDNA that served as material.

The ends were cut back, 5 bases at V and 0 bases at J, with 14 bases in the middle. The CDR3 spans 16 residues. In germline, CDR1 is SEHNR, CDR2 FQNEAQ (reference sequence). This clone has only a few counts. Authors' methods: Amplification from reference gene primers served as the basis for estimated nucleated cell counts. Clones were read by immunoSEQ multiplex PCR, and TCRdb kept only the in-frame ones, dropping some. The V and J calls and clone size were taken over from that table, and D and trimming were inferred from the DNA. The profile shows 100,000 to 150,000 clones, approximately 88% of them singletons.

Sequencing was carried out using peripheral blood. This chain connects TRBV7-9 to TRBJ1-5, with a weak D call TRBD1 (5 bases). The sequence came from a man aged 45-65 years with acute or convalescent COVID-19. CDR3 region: CASSPLRGVSNQPQHF. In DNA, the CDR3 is TGTGCCAGCAGCCCCCTCCGGGGGGTTAGCAATCAGCCCCAGCATTTT.